What follows are 19 T cell receptor beta chains derived from one specimen sequenced in a study of identical twins. TCRdb processed the 5' RACE reads anew with MiXCR; each CDR3 protein has one entry. The table lists 1.5 million to 2 million distinct CDR3 sequences, more than 30% of them singletons. The sample consisted of cord blood. Receptor source: a newborn girl in good health.

This clonotype was seen many times. The chain employs TRBV13 and TRBJ2-1; no reliable D call. Between the trimmed V and J ends, which lost 2 bases and 5 bases, there was a span of 10 bases. The CDR3 has 14 amino acids. Germline V gene sequence: CDR1 PRHDT, CDR2 FYEKMQ (reference sequence). CDR3 protein: CASSLPDHNNEQFF. The CDR3 DNA sequence: TGTGCCAGCAGCTTACCGGACCACAACAATGAGCAGTTCTTC. Drawing the rest from reference TRBV13 and TRBJ2-1, the complete variable domain is AAGVIQSPRHLIKEKRETATLKCYPIPRHDTVYWYQQGPGQDPQFLISFYEKMQSDKGSIPDRFSAQQFSDYHSELNMSSLELGDSALYFCASSLPDHNNEQFFGPGTRLTVL.

This rearrangement joins TRBV6-2 or TRBV6-3 to TRBJ1-2; D remains ambiguous. From germline, CDR1 is MNHEY and CDR2 SVGEGT. The V gene lost 1 base and the J gene lost 6 bases, with 3 bases spanning the gap. CDR3 size: 11 residues. CDR3 sequence (DNA): TGTGCCAGCAGTTACTGGGATGGCTACACCTTC. Protein: CASSYWDGYTF.

At least ten counts were recorded for this clonotype. A junction end diverges from the germline sequence, so it may reflect a read error. The genes are TRBV5-1 and TRBJ1-1; D remains unclear. This CDR3 spans 13 amino acids. Germline V gives CDR1 SGHRS, CDR2 YFSETQ. The CDR3 sequence: CASSLARNTEAFF. CDR3 coding DNA: TGTGCCAGCAGCTTAGCCAGGAACACTGAAGCTTTCTTT. Filled out from reference TRBV5-1 and TRBJ1-1, the complete variable domain reads KAGVTQTPRYLIKTRGQQVTLSCSPISGHRSVSWYQQTPGQGLQFLFEYFSETQRNKGNFPGRFSGRQFSNSRSEMNVSTLELGDSALYLCASSLARNTEAFFGQGTRLTVV.

The rearrangement uses TRBV20-1 and TRBJ1-6; D is uncertain. This CDR3 spans 15 amino acids. Germline V CDR1 and CDR2: DFQATT, SNEGSKA (reference sequence). Between the trimmed V and J ends, which lost 2 bases and 2 bases, there was a span of 10 bases. The CDR3 coding sequence is TGCAGTGCTAGACCTACAGAGGCCTATAATTCACCCCTCCACTTT. It encodes CSARPTEAYNSPLHF.

The J gene is TRBJ2-1, the V gene TRBV20-1, with 12 bases fitting TRBD2. CDR3 length: 16 amino acids. Per the germline V gene, CDR1 is DFQATT and CDR2 is SNEGSKA (reference sequence). After removal of 6 bases from V and 4 bases from J, the junction contained 10 bases not matched to a gene. CDR3 sequence reads: CSAITTTSGSYNEQFF. In nucleotides, the CDR3 is TGCAGTGCCATAACTACGACTAGCGGGAGTTACAATGAGCAGTTCTTC.

V gene TRBV28 combines with J gene TRBJ1-2; perhaps TRBD1 as D (6 bases). CDR3 length: 12 amino acids. Germline CDR1 MDHEN, CDR2 SYDVKM. V lost 8 bases and J 2 bases, leaving 9 bases between the germline ends. CDR3 DNA sequence: TGTGCCAGCCTCGACAGGAACTATGGCTACACCTTC. This translates into CASLDRNYGYTF.

V gene TRBV28 combines with J gene TRBJ2-5, with 8 bases fitting TRBD2. The CDR3 runs 19 residues. Germline CDR1 and CDR2: MDHEN and SYDVKM. The V and J ends lost 3 bases and 4 bases, in that order; junction bases with no gene match: 19. The CDR3 nucleotides are TGTGCCAGCAGTTTTGGACGGAAGACTAGCGACAGCCTCGGAGAGACCCAGTACTTC. It codes for CASSFGRKTSDSLGETQYF.

Regarding this clonotype: This clone may be a read error of a much larger clone one base away. V gene TRBV29-1 combines with J gene TRBJ2-3, with D possibly called TRBD1 or TRBD2 (5 bases each). Germline V CDR1 and CDR2: SQVTM, ANQGSEA. The germline V and J ends were trimmed by 2 bases and 2 bases, with 14 bases remaining between them. This CDR3 has 15 residues. The CDR3 protein is CSVESWGWDTDTQYF. In DNA, the CDR3 is TGCAGCGTTGAATCTTGGGGGTGGGACACAGATACGCAGTATTTT.

In regard to this clonotype: A read error may explain this, as a much larger clone is one base away. Here the CDR3 omits its conserved ending phenylalanine or tryptophan, so a read error is the likely source. The V gene is TRBV7-2, the J gene TRBJ2-3; D may be TRBD2 (5 bases). V gave up 1 base and J gave up 9 bases, with 11 bases separating them. Germline V gene lookup returns CDR1 SGHTA and CDR2 FQGNSA. The CDR3 consists of 13 residues. CDR3 DNA sequence: TGTGCCAGCAGCTTAGATGGGAGCCGGACGCAGTATTCT. Translated: CASSLDGSRTQYS.

The CDR3 DNA follows: TGTGCCAGCAGCTCAGCCCGGGGACAGGTTGATGGCTACACCTTC. It translates to CASSSARGQVDGYTF. The V call is TRBV7-2, the J call TRBJ1-2; 8 bases align to TRBD1. Germline CDR1 SGHTA, CDR2 FQGNSA. CDR3 length: 15 amino acids. Trimming cost V 4 bases and J 6 bases; bases outside gene matches: 10.

This clonotype was seen only a few times. The chain recombines TRBV4-2 with TRBJ1-2; 8 nucleotides match TRBD1. The CDR3 length is 16 residues. V trimming: 0 bases; J trimming: 2 bases; junction bases outside the gene matches: 5. Germline V gene lookup returns CDR1 LGHNA and CDR2 YNFKEQ. Here the CDR3 reads CASSQDRRDRNYGYTF. In DNA form, the CDR3 reads TGTGCCAGCAGCCAAGATCGGAGGGACAGGAACTATGGCTACACCTTC.

This clonotype was found a few times. This chain joins TRBV20-1 and TRBJ2-3; D call uncertain. The germline CDR1 and CDR2 sequences are DFQATT and SNEGSKA (reference sequence). The V and J ends lost 1 base and 2 bases respectively, with 10 bases between them. CDR3 length: 14 amino acids. CDR3 amino acids: CSARGVTSTDTQYF. The CDR3 coding sequence is TGCAGTGCTAGAGGGGTAACTTCCACAGATACGCAGTATTTT.

The rearrangement joins TRBV9 to TRBJ2-1; 16 bases fit TRBD2. The germline gives CDR1 SGDLS, CDR2 YYNGEE. There are 17 residues in the CDR3. The V and J ends lost 0 bases and 9 bases, in that order; junction bases with no gene match: 6. CDR3 loop: CASSVVGGTSGRVEQFF. The CDR3, as DNA: TGTGCCAGCAGCGTAGTCGGCGGGACTAGCGGGAGGGTTGAGCAGTTCTTC.

The V and J genes are TRBV3-1 and TRBJ2-3, with D uncertain. The V gene's germline CDR1 is LGHDT and CDR2 YNNKEL (reference sequence). The CDR3 sequence is 16 residues long. Trimming removed 0 bases from V and 1 base from J, with 11 bases in between. For the CDR3, the DNA is TGTGCCAGCAGCCAAGATGGGCTATTGGGCACAGATACGCAGTATTTT. It is translated as CASSQDGLLGTDTQYF.

The gene calls are TRBV12-3 or TRBV12-4 and TRBJ1-1; TRBD1 matches 7 bases. The CDR3 sequence is 16 residues long. The junction had 9 bases not matched to a gene; V was cut back by 1 base and J by 4 bases. The DNA of the CDR3 is TGTGCCAGCAGTTTAGGGGCAGGGGGAGCAGGCACTGAAGCTTTCTTT. This translates into CASSLGAGGAGTEAFF.

This clonotype was seen at least ten times. The chain links TRBV27 to TRBJ1-1; D might be TRBD1 (6 bases). Trimming shortened V by 6 bases and J by 1 base, and 6 bases separated the two germline ends. CDR3 length equals 12 residues. Germline lookup yields CDR1 MNHEY and CDR2 SMNVEV (reference sequence). The CDR3 DNA reads TGTGCCAGCAGGACAGGGAACACTGAAGCTTTCTTT. Translation gives CASRTGNTEAFF.

The table lists this clonotype with a few counts. A single base separates this from a much larger clone, so it may be a read error. The chain joins TRBV20-1 to TRBJ1-1, with D unresolved. The CDR3 contains 12 residues. The germline CDR1 and CDR2 sequences are DFQATT and SNEGSKA (reference sequence). Trimming cost V 2 bases and J 1 base, with 5 bases left between them. The CDR3 DNA reads TGCAGTGCTAGAAAACAGAACACTGAAGCTTTCTTT. Its translation is CSARKQNTEAFF.

This clonotype was detected only a few times. This chain connects TRBV6-5 to TRBJ2-1; D assignment may be TRBD1 or TRBD2 (5 bases each). Germline V gives CDR1 MNHEY, CDR2 SVGAGI. With 3 bases removed from V and 9 bases from J, the gap between germline ends came to 9 bases. CDR3 length: 12 residues. The CDR3 is CASSYLGREQFF. CDR3 in DNA: TGTGCCAGCAGTTATTTGGGACGTGAGCAGTTCTTC.

This clonotype has a count of ten or more. The chain employs TRBV28 and TRBJ2-7; D is ambiguous. Germline V lookup: CDR1 MDHEN, CDR2 SYDVKM. Trimming left V 6 bases short and J 0 bases short, with 9 bases between. The CDR3 is made up of 13 amino acids. DNA of the CDR3: TGTGCCAGCAGCCTTCTGTTCTCCTACGAGCAGTACTTC. Its protein is CASSLLFSYEQYF. Supplemented by reference TRBV28 and TRBJ2-7, the full variable domain reads DVKVTQSSRYLVKRTGEKVFLECVQDMDHENMFWYRQDPGLGLRLIYFSYDVKMKEKGDIPEGYSVSREKKERFSLILESASTNQTSMYLCASSLLFSYEQYFGPGTRLTVT.